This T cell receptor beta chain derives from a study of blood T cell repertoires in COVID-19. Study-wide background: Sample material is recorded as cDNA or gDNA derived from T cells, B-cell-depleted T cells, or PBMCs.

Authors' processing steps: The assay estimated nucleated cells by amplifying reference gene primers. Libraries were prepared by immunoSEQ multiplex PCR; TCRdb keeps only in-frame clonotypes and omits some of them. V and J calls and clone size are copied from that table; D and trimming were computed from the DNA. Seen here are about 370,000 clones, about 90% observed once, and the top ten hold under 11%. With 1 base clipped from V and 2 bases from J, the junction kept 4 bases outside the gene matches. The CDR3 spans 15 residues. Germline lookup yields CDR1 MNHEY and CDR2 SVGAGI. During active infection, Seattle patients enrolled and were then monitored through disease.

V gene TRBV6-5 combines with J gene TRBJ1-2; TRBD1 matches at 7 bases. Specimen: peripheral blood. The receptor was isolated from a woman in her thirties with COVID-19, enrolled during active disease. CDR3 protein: CASSYWGQFNYGYTF. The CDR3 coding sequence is TGTGCCAGCAGTTACTGGGGACAGTTCAACTATGGCTACACCTTC.